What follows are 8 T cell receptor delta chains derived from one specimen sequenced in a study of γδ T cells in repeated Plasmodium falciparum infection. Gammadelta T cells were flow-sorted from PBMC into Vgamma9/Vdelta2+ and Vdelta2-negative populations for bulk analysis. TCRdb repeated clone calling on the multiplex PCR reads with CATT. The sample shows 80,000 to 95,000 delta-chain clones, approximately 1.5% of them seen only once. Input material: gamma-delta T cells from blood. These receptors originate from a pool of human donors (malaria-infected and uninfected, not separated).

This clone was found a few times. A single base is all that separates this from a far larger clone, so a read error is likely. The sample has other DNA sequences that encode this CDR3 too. In nucleotides, the CDR3 is TGTGCCTGTGACAGTTTACTGGGGGACATATCCACCGATAAACTCATCTTT. Residues: CACDSLLGDISTDKLIF. This chain joins TRDV2 and TRDJ1, with 9 bases identical to TRDD3. Matching the DNA to germline supplied the J gene, which TCRdb does not give. V shed 2 bases and J 1 base; nucleotides not matched to a gene: 10. The germline CDR1 and CDR2 sequences are GEAIGNYY and EKD. The CDR3 has 17 amino acids.

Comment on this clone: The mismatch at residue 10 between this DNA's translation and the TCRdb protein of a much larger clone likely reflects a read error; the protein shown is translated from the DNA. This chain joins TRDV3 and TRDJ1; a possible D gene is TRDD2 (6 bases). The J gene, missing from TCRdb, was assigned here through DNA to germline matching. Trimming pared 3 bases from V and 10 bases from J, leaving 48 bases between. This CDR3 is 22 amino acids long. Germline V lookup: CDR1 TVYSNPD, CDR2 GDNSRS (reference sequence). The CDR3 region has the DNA TGTGCCTTCAATCACCTTCTTCCTTCGCCGCTACTCTCAAATATCGGAGGTTGGAGACTCATCTTT. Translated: CAFNHLLPSPLLSNIGGWRLIF. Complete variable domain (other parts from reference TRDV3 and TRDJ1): CDKVTQSSPDQTVASGSEVVLLCTYDTVYSNPDLFWYRIRPDYSFQFVFYGDNSRSEGADFTQGRFSVKHILTQKAFHLVISPVRTEDSATYYCAFNHLLPSPLLSNIGGWRLIFGKGTRVTVEP.

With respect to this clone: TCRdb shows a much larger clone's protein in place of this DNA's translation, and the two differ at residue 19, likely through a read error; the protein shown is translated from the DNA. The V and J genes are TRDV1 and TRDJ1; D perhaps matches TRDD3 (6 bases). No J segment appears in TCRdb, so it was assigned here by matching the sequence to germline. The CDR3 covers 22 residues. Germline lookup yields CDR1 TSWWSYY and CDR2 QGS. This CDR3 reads CALGEERYVGLGTPTYTDRLIF. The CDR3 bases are TGTGCTCTTGGGGAAGAGAGGTACGTCGGGCTGGGGACCCCTACGTACACCGATAGACTCATCTTT.

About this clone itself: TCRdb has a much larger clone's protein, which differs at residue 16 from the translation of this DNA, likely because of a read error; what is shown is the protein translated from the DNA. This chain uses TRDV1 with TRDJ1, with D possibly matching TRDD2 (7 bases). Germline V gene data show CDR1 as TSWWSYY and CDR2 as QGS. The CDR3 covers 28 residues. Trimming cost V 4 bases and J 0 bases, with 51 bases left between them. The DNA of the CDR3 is TGTGCTCTTGGGGCTAATAACAGGGTCCAGTTTCCTACGAGGGAATGCGGGGATTGGGTTAAGTACACCGATAAACTCATCTTT. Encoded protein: CALGANNRVQFPTRECGDWVKYTDKLIF.

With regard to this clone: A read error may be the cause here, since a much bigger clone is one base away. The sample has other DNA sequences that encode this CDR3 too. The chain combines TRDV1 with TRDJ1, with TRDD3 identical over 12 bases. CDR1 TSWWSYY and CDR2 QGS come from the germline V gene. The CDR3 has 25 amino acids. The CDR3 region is CALVNRTYRFLRGSGGYGGTDKLIF. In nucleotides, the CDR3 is TGTGCCCTTGTAAATCGGACCTACAGATTCCTACGTGGATCTGGGGGATACGGGGGCACCGATAAACTCATCTTT.

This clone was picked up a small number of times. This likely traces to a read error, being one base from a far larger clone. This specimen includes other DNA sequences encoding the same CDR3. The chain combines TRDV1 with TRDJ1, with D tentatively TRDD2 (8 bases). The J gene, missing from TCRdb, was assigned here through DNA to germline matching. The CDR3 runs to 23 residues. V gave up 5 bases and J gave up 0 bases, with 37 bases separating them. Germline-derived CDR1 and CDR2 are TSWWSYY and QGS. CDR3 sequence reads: CALGRTRASYVQLGVLHTDKLIF. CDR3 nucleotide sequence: TGTGCTCTTGGGAGAACCAGGGCTTCCTACGTCCAGCTGGGGGTTCTACACACCGATAAACTCATCTTT.

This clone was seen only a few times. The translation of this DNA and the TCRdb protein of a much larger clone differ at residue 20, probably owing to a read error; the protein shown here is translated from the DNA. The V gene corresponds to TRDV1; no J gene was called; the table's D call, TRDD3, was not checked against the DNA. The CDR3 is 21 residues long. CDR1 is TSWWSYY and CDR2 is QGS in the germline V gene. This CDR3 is CALGELAVAGSSRWYTDKLTF. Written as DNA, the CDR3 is TGTGCTCTTGGGGAACTAGCGGTGGCGGGATCCTCAAGGTGGTACACCGATAAACTCACCTTT.

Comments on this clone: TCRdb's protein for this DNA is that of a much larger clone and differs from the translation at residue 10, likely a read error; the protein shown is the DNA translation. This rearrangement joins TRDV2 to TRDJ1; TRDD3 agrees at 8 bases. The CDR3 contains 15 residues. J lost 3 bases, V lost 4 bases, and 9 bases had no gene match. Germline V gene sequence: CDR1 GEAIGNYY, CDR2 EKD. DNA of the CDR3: TGTGCCTGTGAGCACTGGGGGCTGTACGCCGATAAACTCATCTTT. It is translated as CACEHWGLYADKLIF.